This entry features one TCR beta chain sequence. Antigen unknown. Over chemoradiotherapy, repertoires were sampled more than once. TCRdb keeps only in-frame clones here, not all; method: immunoSEQ multiplex PCR. The repertoire holds about 300 clones, with roughly nine tenths as singletons. This entry belongs to a study of chemoradiotherapy in HPV16-positive cancers. Study-wide results and caveats: Only a couple of HPV16-positive patients supplied the functional HPV-specificity definition. Candidate HPV-specific clones and E7-related TCR motifs grew in tumor during treatment.

This TCR came from a human donor with HPV-associated anogenital cancer. Sample: tumor tissue, taken from a patient who underwent chemoradiotherapy.

Here the CDR3 reads CASSEKAQTEAFF. The CDR3 DNA reads as TGTGCCAGCAGTGAAAAGGCCCAGACTGAAGCTTTCTTT. The J gene is TRBJ1-1, the V gene TRBV6-1; D uncertain. The CDR3 runs to 13 residues. Between the trimmed V and J ends, which lost 2 bases and 5 bases, there was a span of 9 bases. Per the germline V gene, CDR1 is MNHNS and CDR2 is SASEGT.